This T cell receptor beta chain was identified during a study of blood T cell repertoires in COVID-19 (dated by TCRdb to 2018 to 2021). Looking at the study overall: The collaborator samples originated in the United States, Italy and Spain and spanned the acute and convalescent phases of COVID-19. The prospective study material was composed of cDNA or gDNA derived from T cells, B-cell-depleted T cells, or PBMCs. Deeply sampled blood TCRbeta repertoires from subjects exposed to, actively infected with, or recovered from COVID-19 were included in the dataset. The repertoires were released in a freely available public database meant as a resource for research on the immune response to SARS-CoV-2. The samples were drawn from the first 160 participants of the ongoing ImmuneRACE study and from 1,254 subjects provided by 6 global collaborators. A de-identified subject ID, COVID-19 status, age in years and sex were almost always included in the sample metadata. HLA class I and class II types, where available, came from metadata supplied by the sample provider rather than from assay-based typing.

One collaborating source in Seattle enrolled patients while the patients were actively infected and followed the patients over time throughout the course of disease. Each collaborating institution followed its own protocols to collect whole blood in K2EDTA tubes. For TCRbeta analysis, collaborators shipped samples in one of three forms: frozen whole blood, isolated PBMCs, or DNA extracted from either of those sample types. TCRbeta CDR3 regions were amplified from genomic DNA using the immunoSEQ Assay, a bias-controlled multiplex PCR. Processing in the source paper ran as follows. Within the assay, amplification of reference gene primers was used to estimate how many nucleated cells each sample contained. To quantify the absolute abundance of each unique TCRbeta CDR3 rearrangement, sequence reads were collapsed and filtered. Productive Simpson clonality was computed per sample as the square root of Simpson's diversity index over productive rearrangements. TCRdb re-hosts the immuneACCESS table, in-frame sequences only. Its copies lack some clones; in the studies checked, an unresolved V gene accounts for under half of them, and the cause for the rest is not known. The V and J calls and clone size are taken from that table; D and trimming were inferred from the DNA. The sample table records some 450,000 clones; over 85% of these occur just once. The ten largest clonotypes hold 0.7% to 0.85% of the sample.

The paper's findings and limits, for the study overall: The quantity of clinical and demographic metadata differed by source and by participant and was supplied without curation.

Trimming leaves V shorter by 4 bases and J shorter by 4 bases, with the junction holding 7 bases beyond the gene matches. CDR1 and CDR2, per the germline V gene, are SGDLS and YYNGEE. Its CDR3 holds 15 amino acids, cysteine through phenylalanine. The sequence is cut down to CDR3 DNA, 45 bases in frame from base 1. Comment on this clone: Its antigen specificity is not known. No much larger clone is present one base from it, and per-base qualities are unavailable.

The rearrangement joined TRBV9 to TRBJ2-5, and TRBD2 aligns with 10 junction nucleotides. Sequencing was done on a sample of peripheral blood. The receptor comes from a man aged 18 to 35 with COVID-19, enrolled during active disease. The CDR3 sequence is CASSSSGGFVETQYF. In nucleotides, the sequence is TGTGCCAGCAGCTCTAGCGGGGGCTTCGTAGAGACCCAGTACTTC.